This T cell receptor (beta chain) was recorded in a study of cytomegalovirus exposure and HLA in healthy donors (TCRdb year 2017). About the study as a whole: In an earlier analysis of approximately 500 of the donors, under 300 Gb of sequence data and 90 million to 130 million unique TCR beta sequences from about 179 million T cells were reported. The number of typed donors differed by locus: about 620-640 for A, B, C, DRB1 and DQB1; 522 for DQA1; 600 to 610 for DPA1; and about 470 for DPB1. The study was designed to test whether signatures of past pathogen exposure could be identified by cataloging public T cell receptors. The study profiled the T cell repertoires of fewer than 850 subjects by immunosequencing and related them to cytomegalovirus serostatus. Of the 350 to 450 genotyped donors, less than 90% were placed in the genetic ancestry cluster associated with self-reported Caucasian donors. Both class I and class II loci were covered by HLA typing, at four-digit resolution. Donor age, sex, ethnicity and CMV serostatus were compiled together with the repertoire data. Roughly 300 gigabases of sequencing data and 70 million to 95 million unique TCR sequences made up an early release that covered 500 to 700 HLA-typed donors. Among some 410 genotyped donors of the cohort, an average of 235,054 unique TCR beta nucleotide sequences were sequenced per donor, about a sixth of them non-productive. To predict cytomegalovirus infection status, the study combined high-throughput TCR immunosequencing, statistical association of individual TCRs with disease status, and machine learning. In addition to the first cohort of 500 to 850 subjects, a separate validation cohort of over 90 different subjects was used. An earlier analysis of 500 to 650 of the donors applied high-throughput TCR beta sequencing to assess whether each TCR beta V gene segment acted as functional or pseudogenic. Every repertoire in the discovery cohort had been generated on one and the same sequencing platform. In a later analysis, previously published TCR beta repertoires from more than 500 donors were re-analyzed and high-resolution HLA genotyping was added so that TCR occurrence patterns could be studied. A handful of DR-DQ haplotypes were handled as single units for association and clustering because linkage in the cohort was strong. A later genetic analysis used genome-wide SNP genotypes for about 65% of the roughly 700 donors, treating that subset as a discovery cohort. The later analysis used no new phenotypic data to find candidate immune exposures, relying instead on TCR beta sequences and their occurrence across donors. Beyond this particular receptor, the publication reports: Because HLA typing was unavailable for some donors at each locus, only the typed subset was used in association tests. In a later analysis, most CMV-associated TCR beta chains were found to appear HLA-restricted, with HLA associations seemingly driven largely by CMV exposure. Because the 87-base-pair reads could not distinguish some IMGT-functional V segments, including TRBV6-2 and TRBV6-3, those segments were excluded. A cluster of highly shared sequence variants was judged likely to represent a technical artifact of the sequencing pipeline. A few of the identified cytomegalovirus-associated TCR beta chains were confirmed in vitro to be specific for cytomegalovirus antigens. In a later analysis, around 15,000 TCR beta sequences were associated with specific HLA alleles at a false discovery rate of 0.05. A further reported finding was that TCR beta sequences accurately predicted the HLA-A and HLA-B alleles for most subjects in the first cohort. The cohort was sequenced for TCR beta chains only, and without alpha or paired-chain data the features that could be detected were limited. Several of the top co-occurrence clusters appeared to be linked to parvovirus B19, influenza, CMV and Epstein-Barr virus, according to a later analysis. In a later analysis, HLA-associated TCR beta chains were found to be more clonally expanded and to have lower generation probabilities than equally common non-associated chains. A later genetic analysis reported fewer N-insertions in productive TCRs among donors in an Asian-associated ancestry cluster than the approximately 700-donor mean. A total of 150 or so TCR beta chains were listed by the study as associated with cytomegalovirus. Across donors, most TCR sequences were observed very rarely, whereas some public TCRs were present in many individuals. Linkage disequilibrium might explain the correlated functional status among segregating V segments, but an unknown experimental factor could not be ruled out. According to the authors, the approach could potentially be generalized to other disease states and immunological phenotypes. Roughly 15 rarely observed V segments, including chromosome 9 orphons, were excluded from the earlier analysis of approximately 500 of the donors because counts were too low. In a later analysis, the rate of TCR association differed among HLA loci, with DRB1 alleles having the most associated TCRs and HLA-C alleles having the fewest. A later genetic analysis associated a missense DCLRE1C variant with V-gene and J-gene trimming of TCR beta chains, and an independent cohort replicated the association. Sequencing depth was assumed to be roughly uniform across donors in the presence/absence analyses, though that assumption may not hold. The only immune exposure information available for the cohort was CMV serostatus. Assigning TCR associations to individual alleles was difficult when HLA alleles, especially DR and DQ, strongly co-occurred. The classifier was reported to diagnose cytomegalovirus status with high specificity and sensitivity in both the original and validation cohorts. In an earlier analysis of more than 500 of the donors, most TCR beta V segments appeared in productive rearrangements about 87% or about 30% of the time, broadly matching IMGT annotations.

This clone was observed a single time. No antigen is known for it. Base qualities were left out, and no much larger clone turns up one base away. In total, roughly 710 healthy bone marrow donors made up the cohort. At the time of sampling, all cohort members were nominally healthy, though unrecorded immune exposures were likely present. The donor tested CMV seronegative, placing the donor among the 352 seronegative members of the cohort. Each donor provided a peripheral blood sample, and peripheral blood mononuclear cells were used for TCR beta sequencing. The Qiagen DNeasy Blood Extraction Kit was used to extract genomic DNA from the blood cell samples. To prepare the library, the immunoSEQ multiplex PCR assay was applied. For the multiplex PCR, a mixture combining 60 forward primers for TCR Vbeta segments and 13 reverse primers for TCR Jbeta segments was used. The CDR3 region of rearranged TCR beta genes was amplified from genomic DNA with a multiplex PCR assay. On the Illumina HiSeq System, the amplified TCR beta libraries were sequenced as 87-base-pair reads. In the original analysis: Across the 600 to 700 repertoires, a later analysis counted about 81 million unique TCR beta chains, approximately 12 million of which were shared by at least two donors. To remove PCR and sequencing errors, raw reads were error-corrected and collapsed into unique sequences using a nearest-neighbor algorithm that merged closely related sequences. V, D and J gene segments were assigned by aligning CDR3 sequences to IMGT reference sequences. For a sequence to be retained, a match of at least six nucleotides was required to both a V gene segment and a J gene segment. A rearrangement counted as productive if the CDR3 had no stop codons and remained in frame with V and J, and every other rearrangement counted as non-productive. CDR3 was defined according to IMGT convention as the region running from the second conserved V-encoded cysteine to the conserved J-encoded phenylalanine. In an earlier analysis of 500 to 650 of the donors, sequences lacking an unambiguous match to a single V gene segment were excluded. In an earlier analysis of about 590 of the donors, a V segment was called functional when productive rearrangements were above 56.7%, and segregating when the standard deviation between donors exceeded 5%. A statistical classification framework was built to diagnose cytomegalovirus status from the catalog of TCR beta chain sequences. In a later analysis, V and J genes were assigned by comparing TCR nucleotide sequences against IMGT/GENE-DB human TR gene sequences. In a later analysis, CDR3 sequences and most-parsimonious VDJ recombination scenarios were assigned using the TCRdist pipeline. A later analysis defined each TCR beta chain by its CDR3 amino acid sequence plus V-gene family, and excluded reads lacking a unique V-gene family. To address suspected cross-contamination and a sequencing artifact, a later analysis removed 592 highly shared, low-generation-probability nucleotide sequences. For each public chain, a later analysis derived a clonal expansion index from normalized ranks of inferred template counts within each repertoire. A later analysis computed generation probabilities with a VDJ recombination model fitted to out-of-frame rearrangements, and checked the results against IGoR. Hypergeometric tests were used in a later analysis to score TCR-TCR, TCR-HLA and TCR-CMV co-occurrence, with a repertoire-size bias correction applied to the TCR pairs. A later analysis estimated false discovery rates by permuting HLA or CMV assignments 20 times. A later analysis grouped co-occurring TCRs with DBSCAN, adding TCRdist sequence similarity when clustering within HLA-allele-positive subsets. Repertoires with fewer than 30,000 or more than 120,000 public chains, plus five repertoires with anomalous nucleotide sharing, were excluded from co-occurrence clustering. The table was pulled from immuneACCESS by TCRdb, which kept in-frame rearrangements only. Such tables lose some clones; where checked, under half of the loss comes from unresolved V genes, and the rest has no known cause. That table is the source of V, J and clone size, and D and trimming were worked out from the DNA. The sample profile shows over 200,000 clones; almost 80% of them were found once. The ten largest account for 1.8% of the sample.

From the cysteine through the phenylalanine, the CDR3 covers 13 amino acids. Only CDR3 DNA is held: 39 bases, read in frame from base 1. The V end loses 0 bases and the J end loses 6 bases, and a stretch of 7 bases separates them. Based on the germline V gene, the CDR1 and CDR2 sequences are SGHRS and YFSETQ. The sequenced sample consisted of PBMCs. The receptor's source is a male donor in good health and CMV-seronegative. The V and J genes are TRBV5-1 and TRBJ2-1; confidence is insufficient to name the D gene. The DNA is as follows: TGCGCCAGCAGCTTGGTAGTTATCAATGAGCAGTTCTTC. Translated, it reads CASSLVVINEQFF. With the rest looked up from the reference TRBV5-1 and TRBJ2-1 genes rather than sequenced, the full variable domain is KAGVTQTPRYLIKTRGQQVTLSCSPISGHRSVSWYQQTPGQGLQFLFEYFSETQRNKGNFPGRFSGRQFSNSRSEMNVSTLELGDSALYLCASSLVVINEQFFGPGTRLTVL.